This TCR beta chain emerged from a study of blood T cell repertoires in COVID-19 (dated by TCRdb to the early 2020s). Regarding the study in general: Collaborator samples came from the United States, Italy and Spain and covered acute and convalescent phases of COVID-19. The material from the prospective study consisted of cDNA or gDNA derived from T cells, B-cell-depleted T cells, or PBMCs. The dataset comprised deeply sampled blood TCRbeta repertoires from subjects exposed to, actively infected with, or recovered from COVID-19. A freely available public database, intended as a resource for researchers studying the immune response to SARS-CoV-2, is where the repertoires were released. The samples were drawn from two sources: the first 160 participants of the ongoing ImmuneRACE study, and 1,000 to 1,500 subjects contributed by 6 global collaborators. The sample metadata nearly always contained a de-identified subject ID, COVID-19 status, age in years and sex. Where HLA class I and class II types were available, the types were taken from metadata supplied by the sample provider, not from assay-based typing. What the work shows at the level of the full study, not this receptor alone: How much clinical and demographic metadata was included differed by source and by participant, and the metadata was provided uncurated.

The CDR3 runs 15 residues from the cysteine to the phenylalanine. This entry keeps only the CDR3 DNA: 45 bases, framed from base 1. Trimming leaves V shorter by 5 bases and J shorter by 2 bases, with the junction holding 6 bases beyond the gene matches. Sequences SGHTA (CDR1) and FQGTGA (CDR2) are obtained from the germline V gene. This clone appeared a single time. What antigen it recognizes has not been identified. It has no much larger one-base neighbor in the sample; base qualities were not kept. The collaborating institutions used their own protocols to collect whole blood in K2EDTA tubes. Collaborator samples were shipped for TCRbeta analysis as frozen whole blood, isolated PBMCs, or DNA extracted from either sample type. The immunoSEQ Assay, a bias-controlled multiplex PCR, was used to amplify TCRbeta CDR3 regions from genomic DNA. The paper's processing steps were these. Nucleated cell counts per sample were estimated from amplification of reference gene primers within the assay. To quantify the absolute abundance of each unique TCRbeta CDR3 rearrangement, sequence reads were collapsed and filtered. Productive Simpson clonality was computed per sample as the square root of Simpson's diversity index over productive rearrangements. Drawn from immuneACCESS, this table holds only the in-frame rearrangements with V and J called that TCRdb kept. Clones are partly lost; checked studies trace under half to an unresolved V gene and leave the rest unexplained. V and J calls and clone size are those listed in that table; D and trimming were worked out from the DNA. The sample includes more than 60,000 clones, with 85% to 90% observed a single time. The ten largest clones capture roughly 4% of the sample.

The rearrangement combines TRBV7-3 with TRBJ2-3; the central 8 bases match TRBD2. The specimen sequenced was peripheral blood. This TCR came from a man aged 45-65 years with active COVID-19. CDR3 protein: CASSVGRGPTDTQYF. The nucleotides read TGTGCCAGCAGCGTCGGGAGGGGACCCACAGATACGCAGTATTTT.